This T cell receptor beta chain is from a study of CD8 T cells in ankylosing spondylitis (dated by TCRdb to the late 2010s). In the study overall: To find TCR variants linked to disease, the study profiled T cell receptor beta repertoires in ankylosing spondylitis patients and healthy donors. The full study cohort comprised about 25 ankylosing spondylitis patients and roughly 110 healthy donors. Peripheral blood was sampled, and synovial fluid was also collected from ankylosing spondylitis patients.

This clonotype appeared a few times. Its antigen has not been determined. Base-call qualities are not available, and no considerably larger clone is one nucleotide away. Sequenced on an Illumina HiSeq 2500. TCR beta libraries were prepared by quantitative 5'-RACE with molecular barcodes. Per the original workflow: To identify disease-linked TCR variants, a new computational method was used, one built on a probabilistic model of VDJ rearrangement. TCRdb ran its own pipeline on the public reads, namely fastp trimming at Q25 and MiXCR clone calling, and kept in-frame beta chains. When rows share a CDR3 protein, they turn into one entry using the most common DNA and genes. TCRdb's processing, not the authors' own work, is the source of the V and J calls. The table for this sample lists some 840,000 distinct CDR3 sequences; roughly 10% of them were counted only once. The ten largest account for about 0.49% of the sample.

Broader findings and caveats from the paper: Some of the motif variants had been reported before in the synovial fluid and blood of reactive arthritis patients, a finding that suggests common disease-initiation mechanisms. Significant enrichment of the disease-linked clones was reported in matched synovial fluid samples from ankylosing spondylitis patients. In peripheral blood, the disease-linked clones were found at relatively low frequencies and had a CD8+ phenotype. A TCR beta motif of fewer than 10 highly homologous amino acid variants appeared characteristic of blood from ankylosing spondylitis patients.

The origin of this receptor is a male donor with ankylosing spondylitis. Material for sequencing was blood, either unsorted or a sorted T cell fraction (not recorded which).

The CDR3 sequence is CASRSGMDADTQYF. The nucleotide sequence reads TGTGCCAGCCGGTCGGGGATGGACGCAGATACGCAGTATTTT. Recombination linked TRBV12-3 or TRBV12-4 to TRBJ2-3; TRBD2 is perhaps the D gene, given 5 matching bases. V is clipped by 8 bases and J by 4 bases, and the sequence between their germline boundaries is 16 bases long. The CDR3 covers 14 residues, taking in both the cysteine and the phenylalanine. The sequence is cut down to CDR3 DNA, 42 bases in frame from base 1.